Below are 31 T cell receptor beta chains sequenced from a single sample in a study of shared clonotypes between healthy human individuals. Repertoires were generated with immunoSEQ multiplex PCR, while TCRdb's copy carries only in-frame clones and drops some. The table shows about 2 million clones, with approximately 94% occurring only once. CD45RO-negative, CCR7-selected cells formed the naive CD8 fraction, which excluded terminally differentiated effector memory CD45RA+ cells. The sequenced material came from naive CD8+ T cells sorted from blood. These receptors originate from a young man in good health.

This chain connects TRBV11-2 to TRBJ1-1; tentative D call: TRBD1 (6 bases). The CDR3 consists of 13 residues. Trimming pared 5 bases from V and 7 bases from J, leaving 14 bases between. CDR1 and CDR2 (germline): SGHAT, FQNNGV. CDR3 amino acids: CASSHPDRNEAFF. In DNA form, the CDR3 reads TGTGCCAGCAGCCATCCGGACAGAAATGAAGCTTTCTTT.

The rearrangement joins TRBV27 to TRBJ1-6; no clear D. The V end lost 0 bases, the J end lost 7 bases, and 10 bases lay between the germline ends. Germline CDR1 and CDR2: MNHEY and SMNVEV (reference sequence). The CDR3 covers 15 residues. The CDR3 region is CASSLSFAGNSPLHF. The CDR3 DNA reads TGTGCCAGCAGTTTATCGTTCGCGGGGAATTCACCCCTCCACTTT.

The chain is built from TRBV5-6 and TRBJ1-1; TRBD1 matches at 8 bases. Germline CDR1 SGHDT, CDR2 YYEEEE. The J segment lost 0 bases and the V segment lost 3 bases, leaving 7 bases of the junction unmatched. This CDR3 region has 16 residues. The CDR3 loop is CASSSRTGNLNTEAFF. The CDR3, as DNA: TGTGCCAGCAGCTCCAGGACAGGGAATTTGAACACTGAAGCTTTCTTT.

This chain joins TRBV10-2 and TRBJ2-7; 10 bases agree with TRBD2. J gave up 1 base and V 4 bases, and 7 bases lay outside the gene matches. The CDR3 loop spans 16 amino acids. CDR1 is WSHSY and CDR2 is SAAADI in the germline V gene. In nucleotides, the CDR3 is TGCGCCAGCAGTGCTAGCGGGAGAGCCCTGTCCTACGAGCAGTACTTC. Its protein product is CASSASGRALSYEQYF.

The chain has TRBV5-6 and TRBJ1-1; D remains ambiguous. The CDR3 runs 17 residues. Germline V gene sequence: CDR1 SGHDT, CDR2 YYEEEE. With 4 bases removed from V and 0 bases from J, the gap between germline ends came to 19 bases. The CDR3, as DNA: TGTGCCAGCAGCCCCGGGGTAAGTGGAAGGATGAACACTGAAGCTTTCTTT. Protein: CASSPGVSGRMNTEAFF.

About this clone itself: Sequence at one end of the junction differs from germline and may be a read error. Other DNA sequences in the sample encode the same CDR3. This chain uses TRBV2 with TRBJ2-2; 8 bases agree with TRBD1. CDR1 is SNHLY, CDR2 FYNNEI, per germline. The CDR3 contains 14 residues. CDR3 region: CASSRQGNTGELFF. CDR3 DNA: TGTGCCAGCAGTCGACAGGGGAACACCGGGGAGCTGTTTTTC.

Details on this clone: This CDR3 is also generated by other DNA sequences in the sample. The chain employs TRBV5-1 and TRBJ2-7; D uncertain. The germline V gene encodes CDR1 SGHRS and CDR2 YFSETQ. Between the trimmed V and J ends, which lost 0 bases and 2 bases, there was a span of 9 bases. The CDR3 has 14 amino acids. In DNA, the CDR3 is TGCGCCAGCAGCTTGGAGGCCACCGCCTACGAGCAGTACTTC. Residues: CASSLEATAYEQYF.

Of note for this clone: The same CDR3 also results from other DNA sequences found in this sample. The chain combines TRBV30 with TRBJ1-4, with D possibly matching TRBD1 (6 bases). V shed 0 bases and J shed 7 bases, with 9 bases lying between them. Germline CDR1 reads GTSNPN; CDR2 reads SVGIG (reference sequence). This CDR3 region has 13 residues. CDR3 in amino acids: CAWSVGGGEKLFF. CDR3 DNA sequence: TGTGCCTGGAGTGTAGGGGGGGGTGAAAAACTGTTTTTT.

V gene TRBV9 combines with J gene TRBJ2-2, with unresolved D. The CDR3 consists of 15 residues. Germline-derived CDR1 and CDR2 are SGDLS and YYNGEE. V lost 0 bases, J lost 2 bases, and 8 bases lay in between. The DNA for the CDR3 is TGTGCCAGCAGCGTAGAGGGTGATAACACCGGGGAGCTGTTTTTT. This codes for CASSVEGDNTGELFF.

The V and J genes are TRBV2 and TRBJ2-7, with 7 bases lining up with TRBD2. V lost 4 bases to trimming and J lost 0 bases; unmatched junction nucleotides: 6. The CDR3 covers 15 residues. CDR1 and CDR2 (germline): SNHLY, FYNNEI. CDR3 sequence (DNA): TGTGCCAGCAGTGGGTCAGCGGGGAGCTCCTACGAGCAGTACTTC. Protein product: CASSGSAGSSYEQYF. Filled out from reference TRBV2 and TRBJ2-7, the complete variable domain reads EPEVTQTPSHQVTQMGQEVILRCVPISNHLYFYWYRQILGQKVEFLVSFYNNEISEKSEIFDDQFSVERPDGSNFTLKIRSTKLEDSAMYFCASSGSAGSSYEQYFGPGTRLTVT.

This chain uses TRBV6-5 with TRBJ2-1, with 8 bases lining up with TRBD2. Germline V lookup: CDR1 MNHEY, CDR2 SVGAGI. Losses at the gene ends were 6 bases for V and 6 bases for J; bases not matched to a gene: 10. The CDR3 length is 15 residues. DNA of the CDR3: TGTGCCAGCAGCTCGGGACTAGTAGTTCCCAATGAGCAGTTCTTC. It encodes CASSSGLVVPNEQFF.

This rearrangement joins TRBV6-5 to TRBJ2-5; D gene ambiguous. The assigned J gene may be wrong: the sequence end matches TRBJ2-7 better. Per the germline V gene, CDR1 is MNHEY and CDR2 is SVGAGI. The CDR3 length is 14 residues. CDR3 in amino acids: CASSYSHTSGEQYF. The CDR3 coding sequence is TGTGCCAGCAGTTACTCGCACACTTCGGGCGAGCAGTACTTC.

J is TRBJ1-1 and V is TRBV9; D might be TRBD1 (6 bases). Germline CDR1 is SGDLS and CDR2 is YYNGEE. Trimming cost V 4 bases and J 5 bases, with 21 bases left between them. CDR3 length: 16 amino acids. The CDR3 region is CASSNRQEYSWTEAFF. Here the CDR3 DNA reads TGTGCCAGCAGCAACCGACAGGAGTATTCTTGGACTGAAGCTTTCTTT.

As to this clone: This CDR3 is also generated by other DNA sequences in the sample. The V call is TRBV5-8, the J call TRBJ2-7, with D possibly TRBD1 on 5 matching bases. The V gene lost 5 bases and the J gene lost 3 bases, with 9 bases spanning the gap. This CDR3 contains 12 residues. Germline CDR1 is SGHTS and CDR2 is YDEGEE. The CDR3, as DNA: TGTGCCAGCAGTTTGACAGACTACGAGCAGTACTTC. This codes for CASSLTDYEQYF.

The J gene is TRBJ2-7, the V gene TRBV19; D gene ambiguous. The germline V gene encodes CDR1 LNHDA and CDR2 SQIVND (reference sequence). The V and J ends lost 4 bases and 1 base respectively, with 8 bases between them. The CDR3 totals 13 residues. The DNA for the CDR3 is TGTGCCAGTAGTAGCCGGCAGTCCTACGAGCAGTACTTC. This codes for CASSSRQSYEQYF. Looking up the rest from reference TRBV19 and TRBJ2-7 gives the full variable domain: DGGITQSPKYLFRKEGQNVTLSCEQNLNHDAMYWYRQDPGQGLRLIYYSQIVNDFQKGDIAEGYSVSREKKESFPLTVTSAQKNPTAFYLCASSSRQSYEQYFGPGTRLTVT.

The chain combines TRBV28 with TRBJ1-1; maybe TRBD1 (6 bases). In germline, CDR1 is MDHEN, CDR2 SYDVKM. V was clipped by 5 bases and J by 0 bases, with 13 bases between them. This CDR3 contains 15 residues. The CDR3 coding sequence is TGTGCCAGCAGTCTCCCGGGGGCTTTGAACACTGAAGCTTTCTTT. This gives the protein CASSLPGALNTEAFF. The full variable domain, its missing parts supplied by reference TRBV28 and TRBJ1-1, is DVKVTQSSRYLVKRTGEKVFLECVQDMDHENMFWYRQDPGLGLRLIYFSYDVKMKEKGDIPEGYSVSREKKERFSLILESASTNQTSMYLCASSLPGALNTEAFFGQGTRLTVV.

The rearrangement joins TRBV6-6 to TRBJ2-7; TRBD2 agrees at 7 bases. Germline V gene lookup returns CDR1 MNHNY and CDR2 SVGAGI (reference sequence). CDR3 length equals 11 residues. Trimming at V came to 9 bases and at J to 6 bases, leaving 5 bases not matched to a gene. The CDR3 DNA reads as TGTGCCAGTACGTTAGCGGGCGAGCAGTACTTC. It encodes CASTLAGEQYF.

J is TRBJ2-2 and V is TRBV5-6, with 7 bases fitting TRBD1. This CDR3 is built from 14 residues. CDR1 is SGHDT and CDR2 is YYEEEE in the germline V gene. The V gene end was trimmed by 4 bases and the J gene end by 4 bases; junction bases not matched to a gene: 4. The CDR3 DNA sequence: TGTGCCAGCAGCCTGGGACAGATCACCGGGGAGCTGTTTTTT. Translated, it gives CASSLGQITGELFF.

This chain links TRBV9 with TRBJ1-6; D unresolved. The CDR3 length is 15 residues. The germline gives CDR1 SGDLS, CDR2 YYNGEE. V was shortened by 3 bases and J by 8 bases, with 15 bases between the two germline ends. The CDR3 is CASSESPEGHSPLHF. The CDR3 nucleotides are TGTGCCAGCAGCGAGAGCCCGGAAGGTCATTCACCCCTCCACTTT.

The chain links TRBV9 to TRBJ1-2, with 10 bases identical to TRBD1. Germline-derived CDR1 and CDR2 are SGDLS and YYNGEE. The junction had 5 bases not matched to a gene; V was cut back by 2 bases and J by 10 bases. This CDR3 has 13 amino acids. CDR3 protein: CASSVPGTGAYTF. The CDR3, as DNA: TGTGCCAGCAGCGTCCCGGGGACAGGGGCCTACACCTTC. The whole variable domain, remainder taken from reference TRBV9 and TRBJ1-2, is DSGVTQTPKHLITATGQRVTLRCSPRSGDLSVYWYQQSLDQGLQFLIQYYNGEERAKGNILERFSAQQFPDLHSELNLSSLELGDSALYFCASSVPGTGAYTFGSGTRLTVV.

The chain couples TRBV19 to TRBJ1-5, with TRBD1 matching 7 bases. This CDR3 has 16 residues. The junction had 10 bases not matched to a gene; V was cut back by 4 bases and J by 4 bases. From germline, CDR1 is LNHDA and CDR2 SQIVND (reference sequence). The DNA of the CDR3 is TGTGCCAGTAGTACGTTCGGACAGGTGGGGAATCAGCCCCAGCATTTT. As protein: CASSTFGQVGNQPQHF.

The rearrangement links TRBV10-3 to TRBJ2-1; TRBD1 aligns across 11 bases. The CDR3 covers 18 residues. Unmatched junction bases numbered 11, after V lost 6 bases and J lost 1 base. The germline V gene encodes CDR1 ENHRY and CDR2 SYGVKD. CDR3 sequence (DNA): TGTGCCATCAGGAGGGACAGGGGGACGGGAGCGTCCTACAATGAGCAGTTCTTC. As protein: CAIRRDRGTGASYNEQFF.

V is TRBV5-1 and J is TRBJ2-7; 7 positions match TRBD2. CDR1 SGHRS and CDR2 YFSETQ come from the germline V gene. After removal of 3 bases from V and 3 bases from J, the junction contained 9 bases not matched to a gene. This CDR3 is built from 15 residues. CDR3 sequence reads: CASSWVAGEVYEQYF. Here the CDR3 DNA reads TGCGCCAGCAGCTGGGTGGCGGGAGAGGTCTACGAGCAGTACTTC.

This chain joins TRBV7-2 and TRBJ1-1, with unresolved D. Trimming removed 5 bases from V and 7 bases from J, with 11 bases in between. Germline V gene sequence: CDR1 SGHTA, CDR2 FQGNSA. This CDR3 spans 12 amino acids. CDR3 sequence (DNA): TGTGCCAGCAGCCCGGAGGGAGGTGAAGCTTTCTTT. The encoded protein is CASSPEGGEAFF.

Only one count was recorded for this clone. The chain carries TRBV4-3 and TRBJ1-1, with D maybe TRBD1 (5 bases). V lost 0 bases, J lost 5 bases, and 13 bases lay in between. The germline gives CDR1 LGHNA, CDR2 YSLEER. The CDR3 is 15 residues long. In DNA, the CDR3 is TGCGCCAGCAGCCAAGACAGGCGGGGGTTTACTGAAGCTTTCTTT. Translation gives CASSQDRRGFTEAFF.

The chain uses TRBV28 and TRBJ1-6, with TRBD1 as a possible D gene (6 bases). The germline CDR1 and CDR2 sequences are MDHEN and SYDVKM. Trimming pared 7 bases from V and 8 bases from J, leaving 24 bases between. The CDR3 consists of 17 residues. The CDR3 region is CASTPHAGQSRDSPLHF. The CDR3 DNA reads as TGTGCCAGCACCCCCCACGCCGGACAGAGTAGGGATTCACCCCTCCACTTT.

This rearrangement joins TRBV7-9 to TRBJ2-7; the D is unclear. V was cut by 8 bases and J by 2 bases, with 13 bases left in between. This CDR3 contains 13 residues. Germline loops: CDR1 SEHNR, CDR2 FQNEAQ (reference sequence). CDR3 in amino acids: CASGSMDTYEQYF. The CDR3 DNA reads TGTGCCAGCGGTAGCATGGATACCTACGAGCAGTACTTC.

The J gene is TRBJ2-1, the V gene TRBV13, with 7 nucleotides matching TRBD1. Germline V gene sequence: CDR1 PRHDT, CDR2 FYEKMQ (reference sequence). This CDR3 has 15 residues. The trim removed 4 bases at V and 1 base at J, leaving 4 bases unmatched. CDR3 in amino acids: CASSSDRESYNEQFF. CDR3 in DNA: TGTGCCAGCAGCTCCGACAGGGAGTCCTACAATGAGCAGTTCTTC. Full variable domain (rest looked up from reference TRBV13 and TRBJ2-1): AAGVIQSPRHLIKEKRETATLKCYPIPRHDTVYWYQQGPGQDPQFLISFYEKMQSDKGSIPDRFSAQQFSDYHSELNMSSLELGDSALYFCASSSDRESYNEQFFGPGTRLTVL.

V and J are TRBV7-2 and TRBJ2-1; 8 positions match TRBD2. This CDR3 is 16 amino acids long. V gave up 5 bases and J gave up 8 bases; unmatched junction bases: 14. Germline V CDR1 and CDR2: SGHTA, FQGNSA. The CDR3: CASSGSGIIPAYEQFF. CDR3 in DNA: TGTGCCAGCAGCGGTAGCGGGATTATCCCAGCATATGAGCAGTTCTTC.

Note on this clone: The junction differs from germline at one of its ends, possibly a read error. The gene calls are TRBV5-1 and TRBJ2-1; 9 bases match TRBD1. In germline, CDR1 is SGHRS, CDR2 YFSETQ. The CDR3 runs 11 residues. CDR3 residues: CASSSEQGALF. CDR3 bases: TGCGCCAGCAGCTCAGAACAGGGGGCCCTCTTC. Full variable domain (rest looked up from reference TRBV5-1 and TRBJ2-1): KAGVTQTPRYLIKTRGQQVTLSCSPISGHRSVSWYQQTPGQGLQFLFEYFSETQRNKGNFPGRFSGRQFSNSRSEMNVSTLELGDSALYLCASSSEQGALFGPGTRLTVL.

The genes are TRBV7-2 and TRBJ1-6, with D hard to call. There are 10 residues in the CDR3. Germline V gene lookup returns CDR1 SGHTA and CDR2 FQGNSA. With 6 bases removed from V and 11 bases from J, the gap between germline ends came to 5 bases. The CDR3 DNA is TGTGCCAGCAGAGGGACACCCCTCCACTTT. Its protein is CASRGTPLHF.